These 32 T cell receptor beta chains originate from one sample sequenced in a study of blood T cells in healthy people across ages. Together with a sample-barcoded 5' primer, a J-beta primer mix was included in a second PCR lasting about 6 to 11 cycles. MiXCR was run by TCRdb on the 5' RACE reads, yielding one entry per CDR3 protein. The sample has more than 1,000,000 distinct CDR3 sequences, less than 25% seen once. These data are also associated with another study on T cells of mothers and their children.

The sample consisted of blood. The receptors were gathered from a girl aged 2 to 9 in good health.

The J gene is TRBJ2-2, the V gene TRBV4-1, with D uncertain. CDR1 MGHRA and CDR2 YSYEKL come from the germline V gene. The CDR3 length is 13 residues. Trimming stripped 4 bases from V and 7 bases from J, with 10 bases between. CDR3 coding DNA: TGCGCCAGCAGCCGGCGAGACGGCGGGGAGCTGTTTTTT. It translates to CASSRRDGGELFF.

The genes are TRBV20-1 and TRBJ2-5; perhaps TRBD1 as D (6 bases). Germline V CDR1 and CDR2: DFQATT, SNEGSKA (reference sequence). This CDR3 is built from 13 residues. The germline V and J ends were trimmed by 3 bases and 3 bases, with 11 bases remaining between them. The CDR3 DNA sequence: TGCAGTGCTAGTCCGGCAGGGGAAGAGACCCAGTACTTC. Amino acid sequence: CSASPAGEETQYF.

The V and J genes are TRBV20-1 and TRBJ2-5; no firm D call. CDR1 is DFQATT, CDR2 SNEGSKA, per germline (reference sequence). CDR3 size: 14 residues. Deletions cut 6 bases from V and 3 bases from J, with 17 bases between. CDR3 in amino acids: CSAPSTGRKETQYF. CDR3 DNA: TGCAGTGCCCCGTCGACTGGACGAAAAGAGACCCAGTACTTC.

The V call is TRBV5-6, the J call TRBJ1-1; D remains unclear. The CDR3 extends over 14 amino acids. V lost 0 bases and J 5 bases, leaving 11 bases between the germline ends. CDR1 is SGHDT and CDR2 is YYEEEE in the germline V gene. The CDR3 sequence: CASSLDLRGTEAFF. DNA for the CDR3: TGTGCCAGCAGCTTGGATTTGAGAGGAACTGAAGCTTTCTTT. Full variable domain (missing parts from reference TRBV5-6 and TRBJ1-1): DAGVTQSPTHLIKTRGQQVTLRCSPKSGHDTVSWYQQALGQGPQFIFQYYEEEERQRGNFPDRFSGHQFPNYSSELNVNALLLGDSALYLCASSLDLRGTEAFFGQGTRLTVV.

The J gene is TRBJ2-7, the V gene TRBV7-8; either TRBD1 or TRBD2 may supply D (6 bases each). Germline CDR1 SGHVS, CDR2 FQNEAQ. Trimming cost V 4 bases and J 3 bases, with 19 bases left between them. The CDR3 sequence is 16 residues long. The CDR3 nucleotides are TGTGCCAGCAGCTCCTCTCTCGCGGAGGGGGGCTACGAGCAGTACTTC. Protein product: CASSSSLAEGGYEQYF.

This clonotype was detected only a few times. The chain has TRBV28 and TRBJ2-5; 9 positions match TRBD1. Germline V CDR1 and CDR2: MDHEN, SYDVKM. The CDR3 spans 16 residues. The V gene end was trimmed by 2 bases and the J gene end by 8 bases; junction bases not matched to a gene: 12. The CDR3 DNA is TGTGCCAGCAGTTTAGAGGCCCTGGGACAGGGTATAACCCAGTACTTC. It encodes CASSLEALGQGITQYF.

The CDR3 nucleotides read TGTGCCAGCAGGGCCCCGCCTGTCCCGTACACCATATATTTT. The encoded protein is CASRAPPVPYTIYF. V usage is TRBV12-3 or TRBV12-4 and J usage is TRBJ1-3; no clear D gene. V was trimmed by 6 bases and J by 8 bases, leaving 17 bases between them. The CDR3 runs to 14 residues.

This chain joins TRBV6-2 or TRBV6-3 and TRBJ2-5; 7 bases line up with TRBD1. The last part of the DNA fits TRBJ2-1 better; the J call may be wrong. Germline V gene data show CDR1 as MNHEY and CDR2 as SVGEGT. This CDR3 is 16 amino acids long. The CDR3 spells CAGSGGLSGWTYEQFF. For the CDR3, the DNA is TGTGCCGGTTCAGGGGGTTTGTCCGGGTGGACGTATGAGCAGTTCTTC.

This clonotype was seen a few times. The gene calls are TRBV20-1 and TRBJ2-4; D unresolved. The germline V gene has CDR1 DFQATT and CDR2 SNEGSKA (reference sequence). This CDR3 comprises 16 residues. Trimming cost V 3 bases and J 1 base, with 16 bases left between them. Here the CDR3 reads CSARGQGVVAKNIQYF. CDR3 DNA: TGCAGTGCTAGGGGCCAAGGCGTCGTGGCCAAAAACATTCAGTACTTC.

This chain joins TRBV5-1 and TRBJ2-5, with 9 bases identical to TRBD2. The DNA matches TRBJ2-7 better at its end, which makes the J call doubtful. Germline CDR1 SGHRS, CDR2 YFSETQ. The CDR3 is 14 amino acids. The DNA of the CDR3 is TGCGCCAGCAGCTTGGAGGCGGGGGGGCTCGAGCAGTACTTC. This gives the protein CASSLEAGGLEQYF.

This clonotype was recorded a few times. The chain carries TRBV3-1 and TRBJ2-5; a weak D match, TRBD2 (6 bases). The DNA end is a closer match to TRBJ2-7, so the J assignment may be wrong. Germline-derived CDR1 and CDR2 are LGHDT and YNNKEL (reference sequence). The CDR3 loop spans 15 amino acids. CDR3 residues: CASSQGDSFPYEQYF. CDR3 in DNA: TGTGCCAGCAGCCAAGGGGACTCATTCCCCTACGAGCAGTACTTC.

This chain connects TRBV3-1 to TRBJ2-1; 7 bases agree with TRBD1. V shed 2 bases and J 1 base; nucleotides not matched to a gene: 8. CDR1 is LGHDT and CDR2 is YNNKEL in the germline V gene (reference sequence). The CDR3 length is 17 residues. The CDR3 bases are TGTGCCAGCAGCCAACAATTCGGGACAGAATCCTACAATGAGCAGTTCTTC. Amino acids: CASSQQFGTESYNEQFF.

In its sample, this clonotype was seen once. The V gene is TRBV7-3, the J gene TRBJ2-1; D is perhaps TRBD2 (5 bases). Trimming shortened V by 1 base and J by 5 bases, and 9 bases separated the two germline ends. The CDR3 runs to 14 residues. Germline CDR1 is SGHTA and CDR2 is FQGTGA. The CDR3 loop is CASSLNGVNNEQFF. The DNA for the CDR3 is TGTGCCAGCAGCTTAAACGGGGTTAACAATGAGCAGTTCTTC.

This clonotype was counted only a few times. This chain joins TRBV18 and TRBJ2-7; D remains ambiguous. The CDR3 length is 14 residues. V dropped 2 bases and J dropped 1 base, with 9 bases sitting between them. Germline V lookup: CDR1 KGHSH, CDR2 LQKENI. The CDR3 sequence: CASSPGSRSYEQYF. CDR3 bases: TGTGCCAGCTCACCAGGTAGCAGATCCTACGAGCAGTACTTC.

The chain employs TRBV25-1 and TRBJ2-3; 9 bases line up with TRBD1. Germline V gene data show CDR1 as MGHDK and CDR2 as SYGVNS. The ends lost 8 bases at V and 3 bases at J; junction bases unmatched: 9. The CDR3 has 15 amino acids. The CDR3 DNA reads as TGTGCCAGCGGACAGGGGCCCACCCCGACAGATACGCAGTATTTT. Protein product: CASGQGPTPTDTQYF. The full variable domain, with the rest looked up from reference TRBV25-1 and TRBJ2-3, is EADIYQTPRYLVIGTGKKITLECSQTMGHDKMYWYQQDPGMELHLIHYSYGVNSTEKGDLSSESTVSRIRTEHFPLTLESARPSHTSQYLCASGQGPTPTDTQYFGPGTRLTVL.

The rearrangement joins TRBV5-1 to TRBJ1-4, with D hard to call. Trimming took off 3 bases at V and 0 bases at J, with 9 bases between the two ends. This CDR3 spans 15 amino acids. The V gene's germline CDR1 is SGHRS and CDR2 YFSETQ. CDR3 DNA: TGCGCCAGCAGCTCGGACGGGGCAACTAATGAAAAACTGTTTTTT. Translated, it gives CASSSDGATNEKLFF.

The chain uses TRBV3-1 and TRBJ2-7, with D unclear. The length of the CDR3 is 16 residues. Trimming took off 1 base at V and 1 base at J, with 14 bases between the two ends. CDR1 is LGHDT and CDR2 is YNNKEL in the germline V gene (reference sequence). The CDR3 loop reads CASSQGWQRRSYEQYF. The CDR3, as DNA: TGTGCCAGCAGCCAAGGGTGGCAGCGAAGGTCCTACGAGCAGTACTTC.

This clonotype has more than one count but fewer than ten. The V call is TRBV29-1, the J call TRBJ2-5; weak D call: TRBD2 (6 bases). Trimming pared 4 bases from V and 1 base from J, leaving 16 bases between. CDR1 SQVTM and CDR2 ANQGSEA come from the germline V gene. The length of the CDR3 is 15 residues. CDR3 sequence: CSVVPSGQPQETQYF. CDR3 DNA: TGCAGCGTTGTGCCGAGCGGGCAACCCCAAGAGACCCAGTACTTC.

The table lists this clonotype with a few counts. V is TRBV12-3 or TRBV12-4 and J is TRBJ2-2, with D possibly matching TRBD1 (6 bases). This CDR3 comprises 15 residues. V lost 3 bases and J lost 6, with 14 bases in between. CDR3 amino acids: CASSLSGVFPGELFF. The CDR3 DNA sequence: TGTGCCAGCAGTTTGTCAGGGGTTTTTCCCGGGGAGCTGTTTTTT.

The chain has TRBV28 and TRBJ1-5, with a possible D match to TRBD1 (5 bases). Trimming pared 5 bases from V and 9 bases from J, leaving 20 bases between. Germline V gives CDR1 MDHEN, CDR2 SYDVKM. This CDR3 is built from 15 residues. The chain's CDR3 is CASSPHGTGVGPQHF. CDR3 DNA sequence: TGTGCCAGCAGTCCTCATGGGACGGGGGTAGGGCCCCAGCATTTT.

This sequence joins TRBV29-1 and TRBJ2-5; weak D call: TRBD2 (5 bases). The V gene's germline CDR1 is SQVTM and CDR2 ANQGSEA. The CDR3 contains 16 residues. Trimming took off 0 bases at V and 1 base at J, with 15 bases between the two ends. CDR3 nucleotides: TGCAGCGTTGAAGATAGTCTGGTGAGGGCCCAAGAGACCCAGTACTTC. This codes for CSVEDSLVRAQETQYF. The variable domain in full, with the rest retrieved from reference TRBV29-1 and TRBJ2-5, is SAVISQKPSRDICQRGTSLTIQCQVDSQVTMMFWYRQQPGQSLTLIATANQGSEATYESGFVIDKFPISRPNLTFSTLTVSNMSPEDSSIYLCSVEDSLVRAQETQYFGPGTRLLVL.

This chain uses TRBV10-3 with TRBJ2-7; the match to TRBD2 covers 10 bases. Germline V CDR1 and CDR2: ENHRY, SYGVKD. J gave up 3 bases and V 1 base, and 6 bases lay outside the gene matches. The CDR3 runs to 16 residues. CDR3 sequence: CAISELGLAEIYEQYF. As DNA, the CDR3 is TGTGCCATCAGTGAGTTAGGACTAGCGGAAATCTACGAGCAGTACTTC.

The chain employs TRBV4-1 and TRBJ2-4, with D possibly being TRBD2 (6 bases). V lost 1 base to trimming and J lost 0 bases, with 19 bases between them. From germline, CDR1 is MGHRA and CDR2 YSYEKL. The CDR3 length is 19 residues. Here the CDR3 reads CASSQGLAVTGRAKNIQYF. CDR3 in DNA: TGCGCCAGCAGCCAAGGATTAGCGGTGACTGGAAGAGCCAAAAACATTCAGTACTTC.

This chain links TRBV19 with TRBJ1-2; maybe TRBD1 (5 bases). Germline CDR1 is LNHDA and CDR2 is SQIVND (reference sequence). This CDR3 is built from 13 residues. V was pared by 3 bases and J by 2 bases, with 7 bases between. DNA of the CDR3: TGTGCCAGTAGTATCACAGGAAACTATGGCTACACCTTC. Its protein is CASSITGNYGYTF.

This clonotype was counted a few times. The rearrangement links TRBV5-1 to TRBJ2-5; D is perhaps TRBD2 (5 bases). The end of the DNA fits TRBJ2-7 better, so the J call may be wrong. Germline-derived CDR1 and CDR2 are SGHRS and YFSETQ. This CDR3 has 14 amino acids. The chain's CDR3 is CASSLVGIEYEQYF. The CDR3 coding sequence is TGCGCCAGCAGCTTGGTCGGGATCGAGTACGAGCAGTACTTC.

V is TRBV7-9 and J is TRBJ2-7; D might be TRBD1 or TRBD2, each matching 6 bases. Germline V gene lookup returns CDR1 SEHNR and CDR2 FQNEAQ (reference sequence). The CDR3 is 14 residues long. V lost 1 base and J lost 3, with 10 bases in between. The CDR3 sequence: CASSLGEGGYEQYF. The DNA for the CDR3 is TGTGCCAGCAGCTTAGGAGAGGGGGGCTACGAGCAGTACTTC.

V is TRBV9 and J is TRBJ2-2; TRBD1 matches 7 bases. Germline CDR1 SGDLS, CDR2 YYNGEE. Trimming took 2 bases from V and 6 from J; bases not matched to a gene: 7. There are 15 residues in the CDR3. The chain's CDR3 is CASSVGLTGAGELFF. In DNA, the CDR3 is TGTGCCAGCAGCGTTGGACTCACAGGGGCCGGGGAGCTGTTTTTT.

About this clonotype: Compared with germline, one end of the junction differs, possibly owing to a read error. V is TRBV6-5 and J is TRBJ1-1, with unresolved D. This CDR3 is built from 9 residues. From germline, CDR1 is MNHEY and CDR2 SVGAGI. Written as DNA, the CDR3 is TGCGCCAGCAAGAGTGAAGCTTTCTTT. This gives the protein CASKSEAFF.

This clonotype was counted only a few times. This sequence joins TRBV2 and TRBJ2-2, with D possibly matching TRBD2 (6 bases). The CDR3 runs to 15 residues. Germline V gene data show CDR1 as SNHLY and CDR2 as FYNNEI. Trimming stripped 4 bases from V and 3 bases from J, with 12 bases between. CDR3: CASSAPGEHTGELFF. CDR3 DNA sequence: TGTGCCAGCAGTGCTCCGGGGGAACACACCGGGGAGCTGTTTTTT.

This clonotype appeared a few times. V gene TRBV3-1 combines with J gene TRBJ2-7, with D unresolved. Germline lookup yields CDR1 LGHDT and CDR2 YNNKEL (reference sequence). CDR3 size: 13 residues. V was trimmed by 2 bases and J by 3 bases, leaving 8 bases between them. CDR3 nucleotides: TGTGCCAGCAGCCAACAGGTCGGCTACGAGCAGTACTTC. This codes for CASSQQVGYEQYF.

This clonotype was recorded a few times. CDR3 in amino acids: CASSVGQGNIQYF. The CDR3, as DNA: TGTGCCAGTAGTGTTGGACAGGGAAACATTCAGTACTTC. The chain is built from TRBV19 and TRBJ2-4; 8 nucleotides agree with TRBD1. CDR3 size: 13 residues. With V trimmed by 5 bases and J by 6 bases, 3 bases remained unmatched. Germline V gives CDR1 LNHDA, CDR2 SQIVND (reference sequence).

Remarks on this clonotype: One end of the junction fails to match germline, which may point to a read error. This sequence joins TRBV28 and TRBJ1-1; D ambiguous. Looked up from germline, CDR1 is MDHEN and CDR2 is SYDVKM. This CDR3 is 14 amino acids long. The CDR3 DNA is TGTGCCAGCACCCCGCCGGGGAGGACCACTGAAGCTCTCTTT. It encodes CASTPPGRTTEALF. The complete variable domain, with remaining parts taken from reference TRBV28 and TRBJ1-1, reads DVKVTQSSRYLVKRTGEKVFLECVQDMDHENMFWYRQDPGLGLRLIYFSYDVKMKEKGDIPEGYSVSREKKERFSLILESASTNQTSMYLCASTPPGRTTEALFGQGTRLTVV.